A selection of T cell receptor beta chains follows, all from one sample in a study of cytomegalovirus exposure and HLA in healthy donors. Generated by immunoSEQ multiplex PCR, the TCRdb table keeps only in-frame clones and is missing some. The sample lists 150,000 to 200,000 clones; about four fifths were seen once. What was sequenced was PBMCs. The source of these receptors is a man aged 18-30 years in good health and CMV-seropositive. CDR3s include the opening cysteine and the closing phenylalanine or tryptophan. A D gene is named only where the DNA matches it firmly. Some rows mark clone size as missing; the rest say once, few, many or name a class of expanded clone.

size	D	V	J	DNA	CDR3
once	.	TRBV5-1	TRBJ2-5	TGCGCCAGCAGCTTGACAGGGACCCATGGAGAGACCCAGTACTTC	CASSLTGTHGETQYF
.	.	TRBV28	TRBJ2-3	TGTGCCAGCAGTTTAAGTTTGGGCCCAGATACGCAGTATTTT	CASSLSLGPDTQYF
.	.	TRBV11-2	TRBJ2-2	TGTGCCAGCAGCGCCGGAGGGCGGCTCGGGAACACCGGGGAGCTGTTTTTT	CASSAGGRLGNTGELFF
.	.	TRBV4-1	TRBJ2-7	TGCGCCAGCAGCCACAACTCACAGGGTTACGAGCAGTACTTC	CASSHNSQGYEQYF
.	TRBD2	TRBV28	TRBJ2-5	TGTGCCAGCAGGGCCGCTAGCGGGAGTGGGGGGGAGACCCAGTACTTC	CASRAASGSGGETQYF
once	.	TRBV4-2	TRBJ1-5	TGTGCCAGCAGCCAAGAATGGGGGGGACAGCCCCAGCATTTT	CASSQEWGGQPQHF
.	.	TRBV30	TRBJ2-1	TGTGCCTGGAGTGGGGCCTCCCAGCGGAGATCCTACAATGAGCAGTTCTTC	CAWSGASQRRSYNEQFF
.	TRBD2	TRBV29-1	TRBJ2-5	TGCAGCGTTGAGCGGGGGGGACGGTTGGAGACCCAGTACTTC	CSVERGGRLETQYF
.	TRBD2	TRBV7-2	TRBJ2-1	TGTGCCAGCAGCTTAAATAGCGGGAGGGCGTCGAATGAGCAGTTCTTC	CASSLNSGRASNEQFF
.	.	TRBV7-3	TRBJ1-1	TGTGCCAGCAGCTTAACCCGCCAGGGCACTGAAGCTTTCTTT	CASSLTRQGTEAFF
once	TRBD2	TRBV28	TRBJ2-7	TGTGCCAGCAGTTTATGGGGCGGGAGAGCCGGCGAGCAGTACTTC	CASSLWGGRAGEQYF
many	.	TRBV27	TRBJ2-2	TGTGCCAGCAGTCTAGCTAGCGCCCACACCGGGGAGCTGTTTTTT	CASSLASAHTGELFF
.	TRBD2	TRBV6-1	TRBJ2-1	TGTGCCAGCAGTGAATCAGGGAGGGCTGAGCAGTTCTTC	CASSESGRAEQFF
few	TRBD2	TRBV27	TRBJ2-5	TGTGCCAGCAGGCATAGGACTAGCGGGAAAGAGACCCAGTACTTC	CASRHRTSGKETQYF
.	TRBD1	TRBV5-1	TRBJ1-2	TGCGCCAGCAGCTCGGGACAGGGGATTTCTGGCGGCTACACCTTC	CASSSGQGISGGYTF
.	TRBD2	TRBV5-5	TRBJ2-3	TGTGCCAGCAGCCCCCCGGGTGGGCGGGAGATGCATACGCAGTATTTT	CASSPPGGREMHTQYF
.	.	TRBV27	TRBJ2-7	TGTGCCAGCAGCCCCAACAGGCTCGAGCAGTACTTC	CASSPNRLEQYF
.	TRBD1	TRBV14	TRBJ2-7	TGTGCCAGCAGCCGAGCCCGGGACAGTATCTACGAGCAGTACTTC	CASSRARDSIYEQYF
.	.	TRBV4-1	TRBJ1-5	TGCGCCCGCAGAAGGGGTGACAATCAGCCCCAGCATTTT	CARRRGDNQPQHF
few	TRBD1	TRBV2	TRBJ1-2	TGTGCCAGCAGTAACCGGGACAGGGTACGCTATGGCTACACCTTC	CASSNRDRVRYGYTF
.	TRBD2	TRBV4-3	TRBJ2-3	TGCGCCAGCAGCCAAGATCGTCGAAGCGGACTAGCGGCCACAGATACGCAGTATTTT	CASSQDRRSGLAATDTQYF
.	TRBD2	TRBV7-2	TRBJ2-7	TGTGCCAGCAGCCCGGGACTAGCGGGAGGAGGCCGCTACGAGCAGTACTTC	CASSPGLAGGGRYEQYF
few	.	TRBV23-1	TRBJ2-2	TGCGCCAGCAGTCAACCCCCTCGGTGTACGAGGGACTCTTTGAACACCGGGGAGCTGTTTTTT	CASSQPPRCTRDSLNTGELFF
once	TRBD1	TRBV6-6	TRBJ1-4	TGTGCCAGCCTTCGACAGGGCACAACTAATGAAAAACTGTTTTTT	CASLRQGTTNEKLFF
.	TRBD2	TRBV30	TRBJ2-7	TGTGCCTGCGTAGCGGGAGGCACCTACGAGCAGTACTTC	CACVAGGTYEQYF
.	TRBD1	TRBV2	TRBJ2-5	TGTGCCAGCACCCGGGACAGGGCTCGGCAAGAGACCCAGTACTTC	CASTRDRARQETQYF
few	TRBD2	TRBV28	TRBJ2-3	TGTGCCACCTTCTTGGCGGGAGATCGAGATACGCAGTATTTT	CATFLAGDRDTQYF
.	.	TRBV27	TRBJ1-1	TGTGCCAGCAGTTTATTGGCTGGGAACACTGAAGCTTTCTTT	CASSLLAGNTEAFF
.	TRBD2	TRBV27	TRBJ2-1	TGTGCCAGCAGTTTATTAGGGACTAGGAATGAGCAGTTCTTC	CASSLLGTRNEQFF
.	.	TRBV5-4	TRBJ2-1	TGTGCCAGCAGCTTGGCGGTTCAGGATTACAATGAGCAGTTCTTC	CASSLAVQDYNEQFF
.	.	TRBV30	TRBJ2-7	TGTGCCTGGAGTGTGCCGGGAGAGGGGCAGTACTTC	CAWSVPGEGQYF
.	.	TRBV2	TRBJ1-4	TGTGCCAGCAGTGATCCAGGGCCCAATGAAAAACTGTTTTTT	CASSDPGPNEKLFF
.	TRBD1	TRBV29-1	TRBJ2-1	TGCAGCGCTGGGACAGGGCCCAATGAGCAGTTCTTC	CSAGTGPNEQFF
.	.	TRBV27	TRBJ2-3	TGTGCCAGCAGAGTCGGTGGCGGATACAGCACAGATACGCAGTATTTT	CASRVGGGYSTDTQYF
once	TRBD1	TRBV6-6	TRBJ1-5	TGTGCCAGCACCGAGGGACAGTCACTAAATCAGCCCCAGCATTTT	CASTEGQSLNQPQHF
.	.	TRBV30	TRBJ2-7	TGTGCCTGGAGTAGGACAGTGGGGTCCTACGAGCAGTACTTC	CAWSRTVGSYEQYF
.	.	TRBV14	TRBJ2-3	TGTGCCAGCAGCTTCGTGGGGGGTGCGGGCACAGATACGCAGTATTTT	CASSFVGGAGTDTQYF
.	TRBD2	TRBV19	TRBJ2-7	TGTGCCAGTAGTATGGGACTAGCGAGTTCCTACGAGCAGTACTTC	CASSMGLASSYEQYF
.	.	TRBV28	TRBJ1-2	TGTGCCAGCAGTCGACTGCCGGATGGCTACACCTTC	CASSRLPDGYTF
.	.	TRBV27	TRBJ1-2	TGTGCCAGCAGTTTAAAGCCGGGGTACGGCTACACCTTC	CASSLKPGYGYTF
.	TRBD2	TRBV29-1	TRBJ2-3	TGCAGCGTGCTAGCGGGAAGGAGCACAGATACGCAGTATTTT	CSVLAGRSTDTQYF
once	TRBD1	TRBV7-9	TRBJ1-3	TGTGCCAGCAGCTTAGCTGGGACAGGGGTACACACCATATATTTT	CASSLAGTGVHTIYF
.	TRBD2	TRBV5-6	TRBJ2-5	TGTGCCAGCAGATCGGGACTAGCGGGAGTCTGGCAAGAGACCCAGTACTTC	CASRSGLAGVWQETQYF
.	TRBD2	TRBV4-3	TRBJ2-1	TGCGCCAGCAGCCAAGAAATTAGGGCTAGCGGGAGGGCTGGGGAGCAGTTCTTC	CASSQEIRASGRAGEQFF
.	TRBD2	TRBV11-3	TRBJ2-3	TGTGCCAGCAGCTTAGGACTAGCGGCTAACACAGATACGCAGTATTTT	CASSLGLAANTDTQYF
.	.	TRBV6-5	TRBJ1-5	TGTGCCAGCAGGCGGACAGAAAATAGCAATCAGCCCCAGCATTTT	CASRRTENSNQPQHF
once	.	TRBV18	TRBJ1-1	TGTGCCAGCTCACCTCGGACAGAAGTAGGCACTGAAGCTTTCTTT	CASSPRTEVGTEAFF
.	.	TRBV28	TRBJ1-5	TGTGCCAGCAGTTTTGTCGGGAATCAGCCCCAGCATTTT	CASSFVGNQPQHF